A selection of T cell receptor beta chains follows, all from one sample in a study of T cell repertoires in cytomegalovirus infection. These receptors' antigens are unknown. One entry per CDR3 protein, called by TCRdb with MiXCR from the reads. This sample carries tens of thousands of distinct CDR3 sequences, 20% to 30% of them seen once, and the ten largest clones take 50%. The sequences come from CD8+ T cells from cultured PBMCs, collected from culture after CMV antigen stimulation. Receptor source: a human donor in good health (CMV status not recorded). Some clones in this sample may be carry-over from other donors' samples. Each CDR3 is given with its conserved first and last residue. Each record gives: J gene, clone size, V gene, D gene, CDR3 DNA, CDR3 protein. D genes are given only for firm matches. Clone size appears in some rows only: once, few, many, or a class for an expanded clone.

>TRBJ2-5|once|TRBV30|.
TGTGCCTGGGGTTGGGGCGGTCTGGAGACCCAGTACTTC
CAWGWGGLETQYF
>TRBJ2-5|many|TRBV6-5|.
TGTGCCAGCAGTTACTCAGGGGCCACCACGGTCCAAGAGACCCAGTACTTC
CASSYSGATTVQETQYF
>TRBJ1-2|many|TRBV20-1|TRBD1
TGCAGTGCTAGGGACAGGGACTATGGCTACACCTTC
CSARDRDYGYTF
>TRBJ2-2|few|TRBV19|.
TGTGCCAGTAGTATAGTGGAGGGGGTGAACACCGGGGAGCTGTTTTTT
CASSIVEGVNTGELFF
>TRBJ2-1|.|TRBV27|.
TGTGCCAGCAGTGACCAGGACAATTCCTACAATGAGCAGTTCTTC
CASSDQDNSYNEQFF
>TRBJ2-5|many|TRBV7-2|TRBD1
TGTGCCAGCAGCCGACCCGGGACAGGGTACCAAGAGACCCAGTACTTC
CASSRPGTGYQETQYF
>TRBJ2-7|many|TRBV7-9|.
TGTGCCAGCAGCCCGACAGCGTACGAGCAGTACTTC
CASSPTAYEQYF
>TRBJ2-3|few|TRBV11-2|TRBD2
TGTGCCAGCAGCCGAGCGGGAGTTTTAGATACGCAGTATTTT
CASSRAGVLDTQYF
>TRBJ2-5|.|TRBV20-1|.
TGCAGTGCTAGAGTCTTACCGGAGGGGCAAGAGACCCAGTACTTC
CSARVLPEGQETQYF
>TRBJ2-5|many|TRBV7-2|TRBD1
TGTGCCAGCGCCGTAGGGGACAGGGTCCCCCCGTACCAAGAGACCCAGTACTTC
CASAVGDRVPPYQETQYF
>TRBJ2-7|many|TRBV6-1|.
TGTGCCAGCAGTGAGCCTACCTCCTACGAGCAGTACTTC
CASSEPTSYEQYF
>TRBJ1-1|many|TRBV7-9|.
TGTGCCAGCAGCTTAGATCCGGGCATGGGCACTGAAGCTTTCTTT
CASSLDPGMGTEAFF
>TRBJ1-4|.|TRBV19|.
TGTGCCAGTAGTATCGGGGGTTCGTCGGAAAAACTGTTTTTT
CASSIGGSSEKLFF
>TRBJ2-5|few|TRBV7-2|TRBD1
TGTGCCAGCAGCTTGTACGACAGGGTAGGAGAGACCCAGTACTTC
CASSLYDRVGETQYF
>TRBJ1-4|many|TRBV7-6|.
TGTGCCAGCAGCTTAGTCCGTATCACTACAACTAATGAAAAACTGTTTTTT
CASSLVRITTTNEKLFF
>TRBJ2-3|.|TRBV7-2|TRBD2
TGTGCCAACGTACCGGGACTAGCGGGGGGCCGCATCACAGATACGCAGTATTTT
CANVPGLAGGRITDTQYF
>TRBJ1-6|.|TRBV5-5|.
TGTGCCAGCAGCCCCGTGGGACGGGCAGGGAGCTCCTATAATTCACCCCTCCACTTT
CASSPVGRAGSSYNSPLHF
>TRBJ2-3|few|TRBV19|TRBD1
TGTGCCAGTACCCCGGGACAGGGGGCCACAGATACGCAGTATTTT
CASTPGQGATDTQYF
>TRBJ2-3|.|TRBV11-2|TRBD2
TGTGCCAGCAGCTTCCGCGGGGGAATAGCAGATACGCAGTATTTT
CASSFRGGIADTQYF
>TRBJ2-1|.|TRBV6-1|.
TGTGCCAGCAGTGAACAGGCGGCCAATTCCTACAATGAGCAGTTCTTC
CASSEQAANSYNEQFF